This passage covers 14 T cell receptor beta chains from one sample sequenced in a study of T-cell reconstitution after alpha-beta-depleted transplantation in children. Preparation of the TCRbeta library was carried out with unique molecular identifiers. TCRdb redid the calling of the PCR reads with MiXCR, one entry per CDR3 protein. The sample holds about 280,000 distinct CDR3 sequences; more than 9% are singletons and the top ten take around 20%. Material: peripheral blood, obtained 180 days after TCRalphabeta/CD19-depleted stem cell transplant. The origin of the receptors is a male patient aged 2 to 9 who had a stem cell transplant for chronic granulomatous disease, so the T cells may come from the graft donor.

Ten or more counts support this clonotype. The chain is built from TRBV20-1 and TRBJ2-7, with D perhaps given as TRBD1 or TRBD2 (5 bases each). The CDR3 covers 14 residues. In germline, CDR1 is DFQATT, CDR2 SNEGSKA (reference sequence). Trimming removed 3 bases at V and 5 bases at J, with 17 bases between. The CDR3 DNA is TGCAGTGCTAGGGACCTAGGGACCCCGCACGAGCAGTACTTC. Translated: CSARDLGTPHEQYF.

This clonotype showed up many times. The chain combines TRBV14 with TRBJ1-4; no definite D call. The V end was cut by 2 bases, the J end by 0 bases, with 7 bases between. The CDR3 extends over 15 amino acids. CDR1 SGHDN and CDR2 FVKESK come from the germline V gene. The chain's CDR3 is CASSQLFTTNEKLFF. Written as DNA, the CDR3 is TGTGCCAGCAGCCAACTTTTTACAACTAATGAAAAACTGTTTTTT.

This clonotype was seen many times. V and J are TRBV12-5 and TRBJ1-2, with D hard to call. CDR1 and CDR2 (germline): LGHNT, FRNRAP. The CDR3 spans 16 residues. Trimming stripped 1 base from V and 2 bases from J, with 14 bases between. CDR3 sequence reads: CASGLDPSRLNYGYTF. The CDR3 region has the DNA TGTGCTAGTGGTTTGGACCCCTCCCGTCTAAACTATGGCTACACCTTC. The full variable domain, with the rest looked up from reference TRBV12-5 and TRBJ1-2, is DARVTQTPRHKVTEMGQEVTMRCQPILGHNTVFWYRQTMMQGLELLAYFRNRAPLDDSGMPKDRFSAEMPDATLATLKIQPSEPRDSAVYFCASGLDPSRLNYGYTFGSGTRLTVV.

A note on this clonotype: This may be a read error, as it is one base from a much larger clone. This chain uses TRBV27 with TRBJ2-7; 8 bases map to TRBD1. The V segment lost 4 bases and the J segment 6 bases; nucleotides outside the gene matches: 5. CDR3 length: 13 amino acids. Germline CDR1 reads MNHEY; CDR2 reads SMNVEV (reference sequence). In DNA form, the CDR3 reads TGTGCCAGCAGTTCAGGACAGGGTTGCGAGCAGTACTTC. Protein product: CASSSGQGCEQYF.

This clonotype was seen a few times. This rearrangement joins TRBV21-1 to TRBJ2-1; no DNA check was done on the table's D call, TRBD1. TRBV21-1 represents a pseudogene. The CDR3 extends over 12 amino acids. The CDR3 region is CASRRGVNEQFF. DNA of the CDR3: TGTGCCAGCAGGCGAGGGGTCAATGAGCAGTTCTTC.

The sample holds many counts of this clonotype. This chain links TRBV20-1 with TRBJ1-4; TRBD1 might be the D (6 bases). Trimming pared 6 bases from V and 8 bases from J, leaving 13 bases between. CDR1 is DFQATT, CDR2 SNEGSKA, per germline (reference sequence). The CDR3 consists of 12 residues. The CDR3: CSAPDRTEKLFF. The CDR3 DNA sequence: TGCAGTGCACCCGACAGGACCGAAAAACTGTTTTTT.

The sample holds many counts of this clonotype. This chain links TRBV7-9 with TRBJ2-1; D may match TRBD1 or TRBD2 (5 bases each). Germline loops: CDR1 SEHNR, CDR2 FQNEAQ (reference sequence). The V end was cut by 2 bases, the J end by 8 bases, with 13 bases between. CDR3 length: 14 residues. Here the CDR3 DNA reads TGTGCCAGCAGCTTAAGATCCGGGACCCATGAGCAGTTCTTC. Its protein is CASSLRSGTHEQFF.

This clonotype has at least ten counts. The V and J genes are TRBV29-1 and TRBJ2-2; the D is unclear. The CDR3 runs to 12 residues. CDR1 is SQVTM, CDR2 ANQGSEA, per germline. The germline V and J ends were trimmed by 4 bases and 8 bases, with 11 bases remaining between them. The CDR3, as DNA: TGCAGCGTTGTTGTAACGAAGGGGGAGCTGTTTTTT. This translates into CSVVVTKGELFF.

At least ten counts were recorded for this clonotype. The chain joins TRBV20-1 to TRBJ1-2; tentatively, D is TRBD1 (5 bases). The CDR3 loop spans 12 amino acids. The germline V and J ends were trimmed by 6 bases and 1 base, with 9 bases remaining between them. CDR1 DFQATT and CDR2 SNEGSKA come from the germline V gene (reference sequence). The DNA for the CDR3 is TGCAGTGCCCATGACAGTAACTATGGCTACACCTTC. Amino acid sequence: CSAHDSNYGYTF.

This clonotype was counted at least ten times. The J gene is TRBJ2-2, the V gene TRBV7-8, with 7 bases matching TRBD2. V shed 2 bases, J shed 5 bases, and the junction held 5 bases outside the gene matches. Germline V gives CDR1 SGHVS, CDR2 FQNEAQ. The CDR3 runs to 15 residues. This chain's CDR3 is CASSLLQGGTGELFF. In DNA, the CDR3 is TGTGCCAGCAGCTTATTGCAGGGAGGGACCGGGGAGCTGTTTTTT.

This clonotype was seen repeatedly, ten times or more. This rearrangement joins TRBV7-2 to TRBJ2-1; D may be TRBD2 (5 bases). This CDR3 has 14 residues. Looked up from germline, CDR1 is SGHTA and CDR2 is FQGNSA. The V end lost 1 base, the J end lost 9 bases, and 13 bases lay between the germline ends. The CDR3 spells CASSLVPRSGEQFF. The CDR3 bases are TGTGCCAGCAGCTTAGTACCCCGGAGCGGTGAGCAGTTCTTC.

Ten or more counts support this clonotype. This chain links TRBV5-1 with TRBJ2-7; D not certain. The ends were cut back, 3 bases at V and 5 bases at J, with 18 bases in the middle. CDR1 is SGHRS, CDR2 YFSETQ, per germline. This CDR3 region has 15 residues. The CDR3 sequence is CASSYRLSIVDEQYF. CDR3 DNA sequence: TGCGCCAGCAGCTACCGACTTTCGATTGTGGACGAGCAGTACTTC.

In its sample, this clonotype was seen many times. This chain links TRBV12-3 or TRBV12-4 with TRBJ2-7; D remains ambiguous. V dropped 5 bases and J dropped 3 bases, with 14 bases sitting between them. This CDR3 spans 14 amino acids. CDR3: CASSPYQPGYEQYF. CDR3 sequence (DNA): TGTGCCAGCAGTCCCTACCAGCCCGGCTACGAGCAGTACTTC.

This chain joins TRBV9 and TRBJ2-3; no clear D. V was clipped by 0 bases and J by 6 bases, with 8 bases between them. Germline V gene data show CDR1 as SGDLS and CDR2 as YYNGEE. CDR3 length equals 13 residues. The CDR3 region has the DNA TGTGCCAGCAGCGTAGGCCCCCCGGATACGCAGTATTTT. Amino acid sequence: CASSVGPPDTQYF.